The subject of this entry is one T cell receptor beta chain. Which antigen it targets is not known. Base qualities are not at hand, and no much larger clone is one base apart. Participants in the prospective study were enrolled through a virtual design, were aged about 18 to 100 years, and lived in 24 United States geographic areas. In the prospective study, cohorts were assigned on the basis of participant-reported clinical history obtained from a screening survey and a study questionnaire. Exposed participants were defined as having been in contact with someone with a PCR-confirmed or clinician-diagnosed COVID-19 case within 2 weeks of study entry. In the prospective study, mobile phlebotomists collected whole blood, serum and a nasopharyngeal or oropharyngeal swab from each participant. Participants in the prospective study had the option to provide additional blood draws and questionnaires over an approximately 2-month period. Before DNA extraction, prospective study blood samples were shipped either frozen or at room temperature.

This specimen comes from a study of blood T cell repertoires in COVID-19 (TCRdb year 2020). With regard to the full study: Collaborator samples came from the United States, Italy and Spain and covered acute and convalescent phases of COVID-19. The prospective study material was composed of cDNA or gDNA derived from T cells, B-cell-depleted T cells, or PBMCs. Deeply sampled blood TCRbeta repertoires from subjects exposed to, actively infected with, or recovered from COVID-19 were included in the dataset. The repertoires were released in a freely available public database meant as a resource for research on the immune response to SARS-CoV-2. Samples came from the ongoing ImmuneRACE study (first 160 participants) plus 1,254 subjects from 6 global collaborators. Nearly every sample came with metadata listing a de-identified subject ID, COVID-19 status, age in years and sex. Where HLA class I and class II types were available, the types were taken from metadata supplied by the sample provider, not from assay-based typing. Paper-wide results and their limitations: The amount of clinical and demographic metadata varied by source and participant and was provided uncurated.

TCRbeta CDR3 regions were amplified from genomic DNA using the immunoSEQ Assay, a bias-controlled multiplex PCR. In the source study's methods: Within the assay, amplification of reference gene primers was used to estimate how many nucleated cells each sample contained. To quantify the absolute abundance of each unique TCRbeta CDR3 rearrangement, sequence reads were collapsed and filtered. For each sample, productive Simpson clonality was calculated as the square root of Simpson's diversity index over productive rearrangements. The source is immuneACCESS, and TCRdb retained only in-frame sequences with V and J called. Part of the clones is not carried over; for the studies checked, unresolved V genes explain less than half of this, and the remainder is unexplained. Clone size and the V and J calls come from that table; the DNA yielded D and trimming. For this sample the table gives about 430,000 clones, of which roughly 90% were detected only once. 1.2% to 1.5% of the sample comes from the top ten.

Via the germline V gene, CDR1 is MDHEN and CDR2 SYDVKM. The trim is 8 bases for V and 4 bases for J, with a gap of 17 bases between the germline ends. The CDR3 contains 14 residues, cysteine and phenylalanine counted. Solely the CDR3 DNA is kept, with 42 bases framed from the first base. The receptor comes from a woman between 18 and 29 years old who had been exposed to COVID-19. The sequenced material came from PBMCs or T cells enriched from blood (not recorded which). The sequence is built from TRBV28 and TRBJ1-1, with no D gene named confidently. The DNA is TGTGCCAGCCCTCCCTCGGGGATATCCACTGAAGCTTTCTTT. It encodes CASPPSGISTEAFF.